One T cell receptor (beta chain) is described in this entry. The sample belongs to a study of blood T cell repertoires in COVID-19. Sequenced by immunoSEQ multiplex PCR; TCRdb stores in-frame clones only, minus some. The repertoire holds around 140,000 clones, with 70% to 90% as singletons. Source material: peripheral blood. The source is a man between 65 and 79 years old with active COVID-19.

The CDR3 DNA reads TGTGCCAGCAGTTTGGCGCGGGGTAAGAACACTGAAGCTTTCTTT. It specifies CASSLARGKNTEAFF. The chain joins TRBV28 to TRBJ1-1; D remains ambiguous. V lost 3 bases, J lost 1 base, and 12 bases lay in between. This CDR3 is 15 amino acids long. Germline V gene lookup returns CDR1 MDHEN and CDR2 SYDVKM. The full variable domain, completed using reference TRBV28 and TRBJ1-1, is DVKVTQSSRYLVKRTGEKVFLECVQDMDHENMFWYRQDPGLGLRLIYFSYDVKMKEKGDIPEGYSVSREKKERFSLILESASTNQTSMYLCASSLARGKNTEAFFGQGTRLTVV.